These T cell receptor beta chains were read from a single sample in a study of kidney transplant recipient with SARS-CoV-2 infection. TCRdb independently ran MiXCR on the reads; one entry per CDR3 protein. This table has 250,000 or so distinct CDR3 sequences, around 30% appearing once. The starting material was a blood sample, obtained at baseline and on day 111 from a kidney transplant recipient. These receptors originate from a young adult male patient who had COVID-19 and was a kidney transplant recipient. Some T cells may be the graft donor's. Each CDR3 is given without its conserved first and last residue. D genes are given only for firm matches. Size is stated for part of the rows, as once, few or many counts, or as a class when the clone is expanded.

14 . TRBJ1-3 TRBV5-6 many ASSFLRERSGNTIY
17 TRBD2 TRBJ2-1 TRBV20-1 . SARDVGVMSGGSYNEQF
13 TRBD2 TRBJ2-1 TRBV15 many ATSRGRGSYNEQF
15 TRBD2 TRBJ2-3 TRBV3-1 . AGSQHTGLADTDTQY
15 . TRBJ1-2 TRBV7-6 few ASSIAYESRKTYGYT
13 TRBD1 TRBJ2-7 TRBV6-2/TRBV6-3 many ASRTPTGGKNEQY
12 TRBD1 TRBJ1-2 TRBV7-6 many ASSLGQGANGYT
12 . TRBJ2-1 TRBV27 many ASREGTSYNEQF
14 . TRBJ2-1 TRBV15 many ATSRVRDQLYNEQF
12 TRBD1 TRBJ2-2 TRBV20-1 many SARDRGYTGELF
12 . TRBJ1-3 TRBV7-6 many ASSPPEQGNTIY
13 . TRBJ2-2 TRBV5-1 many ASSPAVGNTGELF